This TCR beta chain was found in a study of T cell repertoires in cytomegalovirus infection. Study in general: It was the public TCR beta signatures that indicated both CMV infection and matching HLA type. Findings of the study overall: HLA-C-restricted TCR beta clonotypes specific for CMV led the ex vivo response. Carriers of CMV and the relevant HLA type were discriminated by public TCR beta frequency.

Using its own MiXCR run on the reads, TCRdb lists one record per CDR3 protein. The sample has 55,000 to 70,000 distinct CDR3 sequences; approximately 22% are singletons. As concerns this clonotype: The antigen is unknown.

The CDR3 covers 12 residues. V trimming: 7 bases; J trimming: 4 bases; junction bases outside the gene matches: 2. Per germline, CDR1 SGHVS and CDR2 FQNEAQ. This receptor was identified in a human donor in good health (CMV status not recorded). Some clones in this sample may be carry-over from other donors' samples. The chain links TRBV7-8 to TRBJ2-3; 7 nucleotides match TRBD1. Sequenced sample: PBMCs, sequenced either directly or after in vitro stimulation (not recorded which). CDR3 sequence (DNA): TGTGCCAGCATTACAGGGGCAGATACGCAGTATTTT. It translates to CASITGADTQYF. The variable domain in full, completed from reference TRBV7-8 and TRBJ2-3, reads GAGVSQSPRYKVAKRGQDVALRCDPISGHVSLFWYQQALGQGPEFLTYFQNEAQLDKSGLPSDRFFAERPEGSVSTLKIQRTQQEDSAVYLCASITGADTQYFGPGTRLTVL.